This T cell receptor (beta chain) emerged from a study of blood T cells in healthy people across ages. The study's findings and limits: Estimates drawn from one million T cells were deemed to understate diversity. Long-lived donors exceeded aged donors in naive CD4+ cells and diversity.

This clonotype was seen more than once but under ten times. Antigen: not known. Germline V lookup: CDR1 DFQATT, CDR2 SNEGSKA (reference sequence). V was clipped by 0 bases and J by 2 bases; unmatched bases: 3. The CDR3 sequence is 15 residues long. Combining a sample-barcoded 5' primer with a J-beta primer mix, a second PCR ran for about 7 to 11 cycles. Sequencing recovered at least 2.5 million CDR3-containing paired-end reads from each sample. TCRdb reanalysed the 5' RACE reads using MiXCR and keeps one entry per CDR3 protein. Altogether about 830,000 distinct CDR3 sequences are present, roughly 60% being singletons, with the ten largest covering around 30%.

This chain links TRBV20-1 with TRBJ2-7, with TRBD1 matching over 11 bases. Sequencing input: blood. This clonotype was obtained from a man aged 25 to 40 in good health. CDR3 in amino acids: CSARDGTGGAYEQYF. The CDR3 bases are TGCAGTGCTAGAGACGGGACAGGGGGGGCCTACGAGCAGTACTTC.